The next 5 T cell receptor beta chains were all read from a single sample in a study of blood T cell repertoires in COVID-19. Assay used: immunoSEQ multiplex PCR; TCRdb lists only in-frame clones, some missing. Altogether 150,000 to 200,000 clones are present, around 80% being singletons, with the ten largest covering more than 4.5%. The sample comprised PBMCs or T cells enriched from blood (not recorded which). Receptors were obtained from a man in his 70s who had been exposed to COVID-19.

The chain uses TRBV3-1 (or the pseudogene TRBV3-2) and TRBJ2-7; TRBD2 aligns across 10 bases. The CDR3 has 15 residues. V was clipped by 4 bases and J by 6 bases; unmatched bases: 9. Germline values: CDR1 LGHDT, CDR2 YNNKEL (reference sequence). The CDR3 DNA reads TGTGCCAGCAGCCTCCGACTAGCGGGTGGGAGCGAGCAGTACTTC. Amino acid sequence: CASSLRLAGGSEQYF.

The DNA for the CDR3 is TGTGCCAGCAGCCCGGGGACAGGGTGGGACATTCAGTACTTC. It yields the protein CASSPGTGWDIQYF. The chain carries TRBV28 and TRBJ2-4, with 9 bases lining up with TRBD1. The length of the CDR3 is 14 residues. CDR1 is MDHEN and CDR2 is SYDVKM in the germline V gene. Losses at the gene ends were 6 bases for V and 8 bases for J; bases not matched to a gene: 8.

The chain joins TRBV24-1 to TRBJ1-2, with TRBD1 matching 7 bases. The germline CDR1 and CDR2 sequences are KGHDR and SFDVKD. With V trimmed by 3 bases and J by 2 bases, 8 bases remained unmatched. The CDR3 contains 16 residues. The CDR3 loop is CATSDARTGENYGYTF. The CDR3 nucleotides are TGTGCCACCAGTGATGCCCGGACAGGTGAAAACTATGGCTACACCTTC.

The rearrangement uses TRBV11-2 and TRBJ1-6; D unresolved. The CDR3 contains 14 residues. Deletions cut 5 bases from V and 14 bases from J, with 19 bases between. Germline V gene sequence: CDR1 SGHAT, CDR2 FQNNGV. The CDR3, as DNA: TGTGCCAGCAGCGCGGGTAGGAGTCCGGTGGCCCTCCACTTT. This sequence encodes CASSAGRSPVALHF. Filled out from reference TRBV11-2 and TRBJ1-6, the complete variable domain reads EAGVAQSPRYKIIEKRQSVAFWCNPISGHATLYWYQQILGQGPKLLIQFQNNGVVDDSQLPKDRFSAERLKGVDSTLKIQPAKLEDSAVYLCASSAGRSPVALHFGNGTRLTVT.

DNA for the CDR3: TGCGCCAGCAAGGAGGGCCCTTTTGAAACCGGGGAGCTGTTTTTT. Residues: CASKEGPFETGELFF. The rearrangement joins TRBV5-1 to TRBJ2-2; possibly TRBD2 for D (6 bases). The germline V and J ends were trimmed by 6 bases and 5 bases, with 17 bases remaining between them. This CDR3 contains 15 residues. Germline V CDR1 and CDR2: SGHRS, YFSETQ.